Sequencing of this TCR beta chain was carried out in a study of early T cells in non-severe SARS-CoV-2 infection. TCRdb reprocessed the 5' RACE reads via MiXCR and lists one record per CDR3 protein. Of 50,000 to 75,000 distinct CDR3 sequences listed, about 10% are singletons. This clonotype was picked up a small number of times. This CDR3 contains 13 residues. The genes are TRBV21-1 and TRBJ2-1; the table's D call, TRBD1, has no DNA check behind it. TRBV21-1 is tagged as a pseudogene. The starting material was whole blood, obtained at baseline. The sequence derives from an adult who was a healthcare worker with PCR-confirmed SARS-CoV-2 infection or an uninfected control (not recorded which). The CDR3 coding sequence is TGTGCCAGCAGCAAAAACGGCGCAAATGAGCAGTTCTTC. Translation: CASSKNGANEQFF.